The 10 T cell receptor beta chains below were found in one sample sequenced in a study of blood T cell repertoires in COVID-19. Sequencing used immunoSEQ multiplex PCR; TCRdb keeps in-frame clones, though not all of them. The profile shows some 230,000 clones, 80% to 85% of them singletons. The sample comprised peripheral blood. Every receptor here comes from a woman aged 55-69 years who had recovered from COVID-19.

This clone was seen more than once but under ten times. J is TRBJ1-1 and V is TRBV7-9; D perhaps matches TRBD1 (5 bases). This CDR3 is 14 amino acids long. Trimming pared 1 base from V and 7 bases from J, leaving 13 bases between. The germline V gene has CDR1 SEHNR and CDR2 FQNEAQ (reference sequence). DNA for the CDR3: TGTGCCAGCAGCTTAGGGGGAGGGACCGGTGAAGCTTTCTTT. This encodes CASSLGGGTGEAFF.

The chain recombines TRBV6-2 or TRBV6-3 with TRBJ1-6; maybe TRBD1 (6 bases). V was pared by 2 bases and J by 6 bases, with 11 bases between. Germline V gene lookup returns CDR1 MNHEY and CDR2 SVGEGT. CDR3 length: 15 residues. Here the CDR3 reads CASSYPGAVNSPLHF. The CDR3 nucleotides are TGTGCCAGCAGTTACCCAGGGGCAGTTAATTCACCCCTCCACTTT.

This chain joins TRBV6-2 or TRBV6-3 and TRBJ2-4; possibly TRBD2 for D (6 bases). Trimming shortened V by 0 bases and J by 7 bases, and 16 bases separated the two germline ends. Germline CDR1 MNHEY, CDR2 SVGEGT. The CDR3 runs 16 residues. CDR3 bases: TGTGCCAGCAGTTACTCGTCATTAGCGGTCCCGAACATTCAGTACTTC. Translation gives CASSYSSLAVPNIQYF.

V is TRBV15 and J is TRBJ1-1, with a tentative D call TRBD1 (5 bases). Trimming stripped 5 bases from V and 3 bases from J, with 13 bases between. The CDR3 extends over 14 amino acids. Germline values: CDR1 LNHNV, CDR2 YYDKDF (reference sequence). The CDR3 protein is CATSRRVVDTEAFF. The CDR3 DNA is TGTGCCACCAGCCGCAGGGTTGTGGACACTGAAGCTTTCTTT.

V is TRBV19 and J is TRBJ1-3; 8 nucleotides line up with TRBD1. The trim removed 6 bases at V and 8 bases at J, leaving 6 bases unmatched. The CDR3 has 13 amino acids. Germline assignment: CDR1 LNHDA and CDR2 SQIVND (reference sequence). This CDR3 is CASRDRVEDTIYF. In DNA form, the CDR3 reads TGTGCCAGTAGGGACAGGGTCGAAGACACCATATATTTT.

This clone was counted a few times. The chain couples TRBV29-1 to TRBJ2-5; weak D call: TRBD2 (6 bases). Between the trimmed V and J ends, which lost 4 bases and 3 bases, there was a span of 15 bases. The germline V gene has CDR1 SQVTM and CDR2 ANQGSEA. The CDR3 has 14 residues. In DNA form, the CDR3 reads TGCAGCGTTGTCTTGGGGCGCGGGGAAGAGACCCAGTACTTC. Protein: CSVVLGRGEETQYF.

The chain employs TRBV4-2 and TRBJ2-3, with D perhaps TRBD1 (5 bases). Germline-derived CDR1 and CDR2 are LGHNA and YNFKEQ. The CDR3 consists of 15 residues. Trimming stripped 0 bases from V and 4 bases from J, with 11 bases between. The CDR3 loop reads CASSQDSVGPDTQYF. The CDR3 nucleotides are TGTGCCAGCAGCCAAGATTCAGTGGGGCCAGATACGCAGTATTTT.

The rearrangement joins TRBV10-3 to TRBJ1-2; D perhaps matches TRBD1 (6 bases). Germline V gene lookup returns CDR1 ENHRY and CDR2 SYGVKD. V shed 7 bases and J shed 4 bases, with 10 bases lying between them. The CDR3 spans 12 residues. The CDR3 loop reads CAITKGGYGYTF. The DNA of the CDR3 is TGTGCCATCACAAAAGGGGGCTATGGCTACACCTTC.

This chain uses TRBV11-2 with TRBJ1-1; TRBD1 might be the D (5 bases). Germline loops: CDR1 SGHAT, CDR2 FQNNGV. The CDR3 totals 14 residues. The germline V and J ends were trimmed by 3 bases and 1 base, with 9 bases remaining between them. In nucleotides, the CDR3 is TGTGCCAGCAGCTTGGTCAGGGAGAACACTGAAGCTTTCTTT. Translation gives CASSLVRENTEAFF.

The V and J genes are TRBV7-2 and TRBJ1-2; TRBD1 agrees at 10 bases. The germline CDR1 and CDR2 sequences are SGHTA and FQGNSA. With 5 bases clipped from V and 3 bases from J, the junction kept 9 bases outside the gene matches. There are 16 residues in the CDR3. CDR3 in DNA: TGTGCCAGCAGCCTCCCAGGACAGGGGGACGACTATGGCTACACCTTC. Its protein product is CASSLPGQGDDYGYTF.